Following are 28 T cell receptor beta chains from one sample sequenced in a study of T-cell reconstitution after alpha-beta-depleted transplantation in children. A TCRbeta library incorporating unique molecular identifiers was prepared. TCRdb reprocessed the PCR reads via MiXCR and lists one record per CDR3 protein. This sample has tens of thousands of distinct CDR3 sequences; 11% occur once, and the top ten carry around 25%. The sequencing here drew on PBMCs from the stem cell graft donor, taken from the stem cell graft. The receptors originated from a human donor who donated a stem cell graft to a child with chronic granulomatous disease.

This CDR3 is CTLSLDTGGVFNQPQHF. DNA of the CDR3: TGTACCCTCAGTTTGGATACAGGGGGAGTATTCAATCAGCCCCAGCATTTT. The J gene is TRBJ1-5, the V gene TRBV12-3 or TRBV12-4; 8 positions agree with TRBD1. The CDR3 consists of 17 residues.

Ten or more counts support this clonotype. V is TRBV18 and J is TRBJ2-1, with 10 positions matching TRBD2. Germline V CDR1 and CDR2: KGHSH, LQKENI. V was clipped by 6 bases and J by 7 bases; unmatched bases: 9. The CDR3 sequence is 15 residues long. The CDR3 coding sequence is TGTGCCAGCTCGCCTAAGCGGGGGGGAGGAAATGAGCAGTTCTTC. Translated: CASSPKRGGGNEQFF. Combining the CDR3 with reference TRBV18 and TRBJ2-1 gives the whole variable domain NAGVMQNPRHLVRRRGQEARLRCSPMKGHSHVYWYRQLPEEGLKFMVYLQKENIIDESGMPKERFSAEFPKEGPSILRIQQVVRGDSAAYFCASSPKRGGGNEQFFGPGTRLTVL.

This clonotype came up many times. The genes are TRBV12-3 or TRBV12-4 and TRBJ2-3; maybe TRBD2 (6 bases). This CDR3 region has 15 residues. The V end lost 6 bases, the J end lost 3 bases, and 16 bases lay between the germline ends. DNA for the CDR3: TGTGCCAGCAGCGCAGCTAGCGTTTTGACAGATACGCAGTATTTT. This encodes CASSAASVLTDTQYF.

As to this clonotype: This sequence may be a read error, since a much larger clone differs from it by one base. The chain employs TRBV2 and TRBJ1-1; D might be TRBD1 (6 bases). The CDR3 contains 17 residues. Germline lookup yields CDR1 SNHLY and CDR2 FYNNEI. V was pared by 3 bases and J by 3 bases, with 20 bases between. The CDR3 here is CASSDGGTSFQHTEAFF. In DNA form, the CDR3 reads TGTGCCAGCAGTGATGGGGGCACCAGTTTTCAGCACACTGAAGCTTTCTTT.

This clonotype was counted many times. The chain joins TRBV21-1 to TRBJ1-1; the table's D call TRBD1 went unverified against the DNA. TRBV21-1 is designated a pseudogene. This CDR3 spans 14 amino acids. The CDR3 coding sequence is TGTGCCAGCAGCCCGCATCCGGGGAACACTGAAGCTTTCTTT. This encodes CASSPHPGNTEAFF.

This clonotype was detected ten times or more. The chain is built from TRBV27 and TRBJ1-1; D gene uncertain. V shed 3 bases and J shed 0 bases, with 5 bases lying between them. Germline CDR1 is MNHEY and CDR2 is SMNVEV (reference sequence). The CDR3 covers 13 residues. Here the CDR3 DNA reads TGTGCCAGCAGTTTTGTAGTGAACACTGAAGCTTTCTTT. Translation gives CASSFVVNTEAFF.

The rearrangement links TRBV11-1 to TRBJ2-7, with 10 positions matching TRBD2. V trimming: 4 bases; J trimming: 3 bases; junction bases outside the gene matches: 18. This CDR3 is 19 amino acids long. Looked up from germline, CDR1 is SGHAT and CDR2 is FQDESV (reference sequence). The CDR3 DNA reads TGTGCCAGCAGCTCTAGGACAGACCGTCCAGGACTAGCGGTCTACGAGCAGTACTTC. Residues: CASSSRTDRPGLAVYEQYF.

This clonotype was picked up many times. This sequence joins TRBV7-3 and TRBJ2-1; D call uncertain. Trimming left V 1 base short and J 6 bases short, with 10 bases between. The CDR3 consists of 14 residues. Germline CDR1 is SGHTA and CDR2 is FQGTGA. The CDR3, as DNA: TGTGCCAGCAGCTTAATGGGAAGGTTCAATGAGCAGTTCTTC. It encodes CASSLMGRFNEQFF.

The chain links TRBV5-1 to TRBJ2-1; the D gene is possibly TRBD1 (5 bases). This CDR3 contains 13 residues. With 4 bases removed from V and 6 bases from J, the gap between germline ends came to 11 bases. CDR1 is SGHRS and CDR2 is YFSETQ in the germline V gene. The CDR3 reads CASSRPGSNEQFF. The CDR3 DNA reads as TGCGCCAGCAGCCGGCCAGGGTCCAATGAGCAGTTCTTC.

Many counts were recorded for this clonotype. The rearrangement links TRBV15 to TRBJ1-2; D not certain. CDR3 length equals 12 residues. The germline V gene encodes CDR1 LNHNV and CDR2 YYDKDF (reference sequence). The germline V and J ends were trimmed by 2 bases and 5 bases, with 6 bases remaining between them. The CDR3 loop reads CATSRILYGYTF. CDR3 DNA sequence: TGTGCCACCAGCAGAATCCTTTATGGCTACACCTTC. The whole variable domain, remainder taken from reference TRBV15 and TRBJ1-2, is DAMVIQNPRYQVTQFGKPVTLSCSQTLNHNVMYWYQQKSSQAPKLLFHYYDKDFNNEADTPDNFQSRRPNTSFCFLDIRSPGLGDTAMYLCATSRILYGYTFGSGTRLTVV.

The chain links TRBV19 to TRBJ1-5; no clear D gene. CDR1 and CDR2 from the germline V gene are LNHDA and SQIVND (reference sequence). Trimming took off 2 bases at V and 3 bases at J, with 5 bases between the two ends. This CDR3 comprises 13 residues. CDR3 bases: TGTGCCAGTAGTATAAGGGACAATCAGCCCCAGCATTTT. Translated, it gives CASSIRDNQPQHF.

This clonotype has a count of ten or more. The chain is built from TRBV4-3 and TRBJ2-5, with D perhaps matching TRBD1 (6 bases). Trimming took off 1 base at V and 3 bases at J, with 9 bases between the two ends. CDR3 length: 14 residues. CDR1 LGHNA and CDR2 YSLEER come from the germline V gene. The CDR3 protein is CASSQGAGEETQYF. The CDR3, as DNA: TGCGCCAGCAGCCAAGGGGCAGGGGAAGAGACCCAGTACTTC.

In regard to this clonotype: The final CDR3 position lacks the conserved phenylalanine or tryptophan, pointing to a likely read error. The gene calls are TRBV11-1 and TRBJ2-7, with TRBD1 as a possible D gene (6 bases). Germline loops: CDR1 SGHAT, CDR2 FQDESV (reference sequence). The CDR3 is made up of 14 amino acids. V was pared by 6 bases and J by 1 base, with 13 bases between. CDR3 residues: CASSPDRSSYEQYL. DNA of the CDR3: TGTGCCAGCAGTCCCGACAGGAGTTCCTACGAGCAGTACTTG.

This clonotype was seen repeatedly, ten times or more. J is TRBJ2-7 and V is TRBV20-1, with TRBD2 matching over 7 bases. The V gene's germline CDR1 is DFQATT and CDR2 SNEGSKA (reference sequence). This CDR3 spans 14 amino acids. After removal of 5 bases from V and 5 bases from J, the junction contained 12 bases not matched to a gene. CDR3 bases: TGCAGTGCTGGACAACTAGCTAGCGGCGACGAGCAGTACTTC. Translation gives CSAGQLASGDEQYF.

This clonotype came up many times. The chain combines TRBV4-3 with TRBJ2-3, with 10 bases lining up with TRBD2. The CDR3 spans 16 residues. J was trimmed by 5 bases and V by 0 bases; bases with no gene match: 5. The V gene's germline CDR1 is LGHNA and CDR2 YSLEER. The CDR3 nucleotides read TGCGCCAGCAGCCAAGATATCGGACTAGCGGTAGATACGCAGTATTTT. This sequence encodes CASSQDIGLAVDTQYF.

In its sample, this clonotype was seen many times. This sequence joins TRBV5-5 and TRBJ2-1; 10 nucleotides match TRBD1. The CDR3 is made up of 16 amino acids. J gave up 3 bases and V 0 bases, and 3 bases lay outside the gene matches. Germline lookup yields CDR1 SGHKS and CDR2 YYEKEE (reference sequence). The CDR3 bases are TGTGCCAGCAGCTTGGTGTGGACAGGGGGCTACAATGAGCAGTTCTTC. Its translation is CASSLVWTGGYNEQFF.

This clonotype was detected ten times or more. The CDR3 protein is CASSLRDRGNTEAFF. The CDR3 DNA reads TGCGCCAGCAGCTTGAGGGACAGGGGGAACACTGAAGCTTTCTTT. The chain is built from TRBV5-1 and TRBJ1-1; TRBD1 matches at 10 bases. Trimming took 1 base from V and 1 from J; bases not matched to a gene: 1. The CDR3 loop spans 15 amino acids. CDR1 is SGHRS and CDR2 is YFSETQ in the germline V gene.

The chain uses TRBV12-3 or TRBV12-4 and TRBJ2-5, with 13 bases identical to TRBD2. The CDR3 contains 18 residues. CDR3 loop: CTCSPGTSGMGSQETQYF. CDR3 nucleotide sequence: TGTACCTGCAGTCCCGGGACTAGCGGGATGGGCAGTCAAGAGACCCAGTACTTC.

This clonotype was observed many times. The rearrangement links TRBV25-1 to TRBJ1-6; D gene uncertain. Germline V gene sequence: CDR1 MGHDK, CDR2 SYGVNS. Deletions cut 5 bases from V and 7 bases from J, with 12 bases between. The CDR3 is made up of 14 amino acids. The CDR3 region has the DNA TGTGCCAGCAGTCCCGGGGAAGGAAATTCACCCCTCCACTTT. Translation gives CASSPGEGNSPLHF.

This clonotype has a count of ten or more. The V call is TRBV29-1, the J call TRBJ2-1; TRBD1 is a possible D gene (6 bases). This CDR3 region has 14 residues. Germline values: CDR1 SQVTM, CDR2 ANQGSEA. Trimming took 7 bases from V and 4 from J, leaving 17 bases between them. CDR3 bases: TGCAGCGCCTTAGAGGACAGAGTATACAATGAGCAGTTCTTC. This encodes CSALEDRVYNEQFF.

Judged by abundance, this clonotype is medium-sized. This rearrangement joins TRBV6-6 to TRBJ1-2; 8 bases map to TRBD1. The trim removed 5 bases at V and 4 bases at J, leaving 9 bases unmatched. From germline, CDR1 is MNHNY and CDR2 SVGAGI (reference sequence). The CDR3 is 15 residues long. CDR3 DNA: TGTGCCAGCAGTACAAGGACAGGGCGAGCCTATGGCTACACCTTC. Its translation: CASSTRTGRAYGYTF.

This clonotype was counted many times. The chain employs TRBV4-1 and TRBJ1-2; D gene unclear. The CDR3 contains 14 residues. Germline CDR1 and CDR2: MGHRA and YSYEKL. V lost 1 base and J 4 bases, leaving 10 bases between the germline ends. The CDR3 protein is CASSQVIPFYGYTF. CDR3 sequence (DNA): TGCGCCAGCAGCCAAGTGATCCCCTTCTATGGCTACACCTTC.

The chain links TRBV28 to TRBJ2-1; TRBD2 matches at 8 bases. The CDR3 loop spans 16 amino acids. The germline CDR1 and CDR2 sequences are MDHEN and SYDVKM. V dropped 3 bases and J dropped 0; count of bases not matched to a gene: 4. The CDR3 loop reads CASSLSSGSSYNEQFF. The CDR3, as DNA: TGTGCCAGCAGTTTGTCTAGCGGGTCCTCCTACAATGAGCAGTTCTTC.

The table lists this clonotype with many counts. V and J are TRBV21-1 and TRBJ2-1; the table's D call, TRBD2, was not checked against the DNA. TRBV21-1 corresponds to a pseudogene. This CDR3 comprises 21 residues. CDR3 loop: CASSKASPSKHRAEKYNEQFF. CDR3 DNA sequence: TGTGCCAGCAGCAAGGCCTCCCCATCAAAGCATCGGGCAGAGAAATACAATGAGCAGTTCTTC.

The table lists this clonotype with many counts. The chain uses TRBV3-1 and TRBJ1-4, with D unclear. The CDR3 has 12 residues. Germline CDR1 reads LGHDT; CDR2 reads YNNKEL (reference sequence). Between the trimmed V and J ends, which lost 5 bases and 7 bases, there was a span of 8 bases. CDR3 DNA sequence: TGTGCCAGCAGCGTGGGAGGTGAAAAACTGTTTTTT. This gives the protein CASSVGGEKLFF.

This clonotype was counted many times. V gene TRBV7-2 combines with J gene TRBJ2-5; tentatively, D is TRBD2 (5 bases). V was cut by 0 bases and J by 5 bases, with 10 bases left in between. The CDR3 spans 14 residues. Germline V gives CDR1 SGHTA, CDR2 FQGNSA. This chain's CDR3 is CASSLAGAAETQYF. DNA of the CDR3: TGTGCCAGCAGCTTAGCGGGAGCGGCGGAGACCCAGTACTTC.

Remarks on this clonotype: Just one base apart from a much larger clone, this may be a read error. The DNA of the CDR3 is TGCAGTGCGCCCGACCAGCGGGGGGTCCTGACAGATACGCAGTATTTT. Encoded protein: CSAPDQRGVLTDTQYF. The rearrangement joins TRBV20-1 to TRBJ2-3; 9 bases line up with TRBD2. The CDR3 totals 16 residues. V was pared by 6 bases and J by 3 bases, with 13 bases of the junction left unmatched. Germline V gives CDR1 DFQATT, CDR2 SNEGSKA (reference sequence).

At least ten counts were recorded for this clonotype. The chain is built from TRBV5-1 and TRBJ2-7; 7 nucleotides agree with TRBD1. Germline V gene sequence: CDR1 SGHRS, CDR2 YFSETQ. The CDR3 length is 14 residues. Unmatched junction bases numbered 5, after V lost 3 bases and J lost 2 bases. CDR3 protein: CASSWDSATYEQYF. CDR3 bases: TGCGCCAGCAGCTGGGACAGTGCAACCTACGAGCAGTACTTC.